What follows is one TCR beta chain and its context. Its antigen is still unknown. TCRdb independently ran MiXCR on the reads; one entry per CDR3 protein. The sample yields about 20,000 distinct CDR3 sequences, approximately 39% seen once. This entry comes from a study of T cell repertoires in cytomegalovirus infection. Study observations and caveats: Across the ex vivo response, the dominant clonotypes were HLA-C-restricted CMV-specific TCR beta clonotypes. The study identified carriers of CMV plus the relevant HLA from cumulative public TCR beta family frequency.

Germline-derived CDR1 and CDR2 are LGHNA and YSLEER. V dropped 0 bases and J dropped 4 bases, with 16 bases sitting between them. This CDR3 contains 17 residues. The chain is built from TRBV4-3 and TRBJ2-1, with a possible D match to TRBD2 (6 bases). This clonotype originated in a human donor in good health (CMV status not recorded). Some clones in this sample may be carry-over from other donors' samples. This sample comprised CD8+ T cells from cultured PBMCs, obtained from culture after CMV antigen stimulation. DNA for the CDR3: TGCGCCAGCAGCCAAGATGTCGACCGGGGGATATACAATGAGCAGTTCTTC. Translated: CASSQDVDRGIYNEQFF.